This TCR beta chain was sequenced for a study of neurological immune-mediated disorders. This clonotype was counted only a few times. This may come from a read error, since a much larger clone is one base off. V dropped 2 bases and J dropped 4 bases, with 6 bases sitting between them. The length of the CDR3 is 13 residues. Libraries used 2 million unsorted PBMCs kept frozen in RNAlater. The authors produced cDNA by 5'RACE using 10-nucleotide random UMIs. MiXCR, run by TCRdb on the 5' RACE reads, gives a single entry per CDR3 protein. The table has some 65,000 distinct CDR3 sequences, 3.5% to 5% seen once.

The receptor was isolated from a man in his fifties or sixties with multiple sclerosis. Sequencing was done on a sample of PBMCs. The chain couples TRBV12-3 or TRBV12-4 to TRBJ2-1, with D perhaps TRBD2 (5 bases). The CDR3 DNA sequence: TGTGCCAGCAGTTTAAGAGGGTACAATGAGCAGTTCTTC. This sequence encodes CASSLRGYNEQFF.